Presented here are 29 T cell receptor beta chains from one specimen sequenced in a study of response to subunit inactivated influenza vaccine. MiXCR was run by TCRdb on the RT-PCR reads, yielding one entry per CDR3 protein. Among around 480,000 distinct CDR3 sequences listed, approximately 15% were seen once. This material consisted of CD4+ T cells sorted from PBMCs, taken approximately 25 months after vaccination. All receptors come from a man aged 50-75 years who received an inactivated influenza vaccine.

V is TRBV30 and J is TRBJ2-3; D is unresolved. The germline gives CDR1 GTSNPN, CDR2 SVGIG (reference sequence). The CDR3 has 15 amino acids. V was trimmed by 0 bases and J by 1 base, leaving 11 bases between them. The CDR3 spells CAWSVPRYRTDTQYF. CDR3 DNA sequence: TGTGCCTGGAGTGTACCGAGATACCGCACAGATACGCAGTATTTT.

This clonotype was seen only a few times. CDR3 DNA: TGCAGTGCTAGTCGGACCGGGACTAGCGGGAGTAGGGTAGGGTTCTTC. This translates into CSASRTGTSGSRVGFF. The rearrangement joins TRBV20-1 to TRBJ2-1; the match to TRBD2 covers 14 bases. The CDR3 runs 16 residues. The germline CDR1 and CDR2 sequences are DFQATT and SNEGSKA (reference sequence). With 3 bases clipped from V and 15 bases from J, the junction kept 16 bases outside the gene matches.

The chain has TRBV9 and TRBJ1-1; D is ambiguous. CDR1 and CDR2 (germline): SGDLS, YYNGEE. The CDR3 runs to 16 residues. V lost 2 bases and J lost 1, with 15 bases in between. Here the CDR3 reads CASSVLDLGPNTEAFF. The CDR3 nucleotides are TGTGCCAGCAGCGTTCTCGATCTGGGCCCGAACACTGAAGCTTTCTTT.

This clonotype was counted a few times. The DNA for the CDR3 is TGTGCCAGCGGATCGGACAGGGGAACAGATACGCAGTATTTT. As protein: CASGSDRGTDTQYF. The gene calls are TRBV2 and TRBJ2-3; 9 positions agree with TRBD1. The ends lost 8 bases at V and 3 bases at J; junction bases unmatched: 6. From germline, CDR1 is SNHLY and CDR2 FYNNEI. This CDR3 spans 14 amino acids.

The V and J genes are TRBV4-2 and TRBJ2-3, with 13 nucleotides matching TRBD2. The J segment lost 11 bases and the V segment lost 1 base, leaving 15 bases of the junction unmatched. The V gene's germline CDR1 is LGHNA and CDR2 YNFKEQ. The length of the CDR3 is 18 residues. The CDR3 sequence is CASSQGPLGLAGDFGQYF. CDR3 in DNA: TGTGCCAGCAGCCAAGGGCCTCTAGGACTAGCGGGAGACTTTGGGCAGTATTTT.

The CDR3 DNA reads as TGCGCCAGCAGCTTCCGGCCAGGGAAAGAAGAGACCCAGTACTTC. This encodes CASSFRPGKEETQYF. The V call is TRBV5-1, the J call TRBJ2-5; a weak D match, TRBD1 (5 bases). CDR3 length: 15 amino acids. V was clipped by 2 bases and J by 3 bases, with 14 bases between them. Per the germline V gene, CDR1 is SGHRS and CDR2 is YFSETQ. The complete variable domain, with remaining parts taken from reference TRBV5-1 and TRBJ2-5, reads KAGVTQTPRYLIKTRGQQVTLSCSPISGHRSVSWYQQTPGQGLQFLFEYFSETQRNKGNFPGRFSGRQFSNSRSEMNVSTLELGDSALYLCASSFRPGKEETQYFGPGTRLLVL.

The chain is built from TRBV3-1 and TRBJ2-7, with D unresolved. CDR1 is LGHDT, CDR2 YNNKEL, per germline (reference sequence). V was trimmed by 0 bases and J by 3 bases, leaving 12 bases between them. The CDR3 length is 15 residues. The CDR3 DNA sequence: TGTGCCAGCAGCCAAGATTGGGTATCAGACTACGAGCAGTACTTC. Protein: CASSQDWVSDYEQYF.

This clonotype has ten or more counts. The rearrangement uses TRBV12-3 or TRBV12-4 and TRBJ1-1, with a possible D match to TRBD1 (6 bases). The ends were cut back, 9 bases at V and 1 base at J, with 15 bases in the middle. The CDR3 has 14 residues. The CDR3 coding sequence is TGTGCCAGTTCCTACAGGGTGGGGAACACTGAAGCTTTCTTT. Translation gives CASSYRVGNTEAFF.

The rearrangement links TRBV30 to TRBJ1-1, with a tentative D call TRBD1 (5 bases). The CDR3 sequence is 15 residues long. The germline gives CDR1 GTSNPN, CDR2 SVGIG (reference sequence). Trimming cost V 1 base and J 5 bases, with 17 bases left between them. CDR3 sequence (DNA): TGTGCCTGGAGTGGTTCGCGGAACAGGAGGACTGAAGCTTTCTTT. This gives the protein CAWSGSRNRRTEAFF.

This clonotype was counted ten times or more. This sequence joins TRBV12-3 or TRBV12-4 and TRBJ2-1, with 14 bases aligning to TRBD2. V lost 6 bases, J lost 3 bases, and 16 bases stayed unmatched. CDR3 length: 20 amino acids. CDR3 sequence reads: CASSHPGTSGSWLLYNEQFF. The CDR3 DNA follows: TGTGCCAGCAGCCACCCAGGGACTAGCGGGAGTTGGCTCCTCTACAATGAGCAGTTCTTC.

The chain employs TRBV6-2 or TRBV6-3 and TRBJ1-2; D gene uncertain. V was shortened by 6 bases and J by 5 bases, with 16 bases between the two germline ends. Germline V lookup: CDR1 MNHEY, CDR2 SVGEGT. The CDR3 is made up of 14 amino acids. CDR3 loop: CASRKTGKEYGYTF. CDR3 nucleotide sequence: TGTGCCAGCAGGAAGACTGGGAAGGAGTATGGCTACACCTTC.

V and J are TRBV20-1 and TRBJ1-1; 7 bases are a match to TRBD1. With V trimmed by 7 bases and J by 2 bases, 13 bases remained unmatched. Germline CDR1 and CDR2: DFQATT and SNEGSKA (reference sequence). The CDR3 extends over 15 amino acids. In nucleotides, the CDR3 is TGCAGTGGGAAGGAAGGGGGCGCACTAAACACTGAAGCTTTCTTT. This encodes CSGKEGGALNTEAFF.

J is TRBJ1-3 and V is TRBV30, with a possible D match to TRBD1 (5 bases). Looked up from germline, CDR1 is GTSNPN and CDR2 is SVGIG (reference sequence). This CDR3 has 12 amino acids. V was cut by 7 bases and J by 4 bases, with 11 bases left in between. CDR3 loop: CALGVAGNTIYF. The DNA for the CDR3 is TGTGCCTTAGGGGTTGCCGGAAACACCATATATTTT.

This clonotype was counted ten times or more. The genes are TRBV30 and TRBJ2-7; D unresolved. Trimming removed 4 bases at V and 3 bases at J, with 7 bases between. The germline gives CDR1 GTSNPN, CDR2 SVGIG (reference sequence). This CDR3 contains 11 residues. DNA of the CDR3: TGTGCCTGGAACCTAGACTACGAGCAGTACTTC. It translates to CAWNLDYEQYF.

The gene calls are TRBV12-3 or TRBV12-4 and TRBJ2-5; 8 bases are shared with TRBD2. V was clipped by 6 bases and J by 7 bases; unmatched bases: 13. The CDR3 extends over 15 amino acids. Here the CDR3 DNA reads TGTGCCAGCAGCGCCGGGACTAGTGGGTTAGGGACCCAGTACTTC. It codes for CASSAGTSGLGTQYF.

This chain uses TRBV11-2 with TRBJ2-5; D is perhaps TRBD1 (6 bases). Deletions cut 1 base from V and 7 bases from J, with 13 bases between. The germline V gene has CDR1 SGHAT and CDR2 FQNNGV. The length of the CDR3 is 14 residues. The CDR3 loop is CASSLGQARGTQYF. The CDR3 DNA is TGTGCCAGCAGCTTAGGACAGGCCCGGGGGACCCAGTACTTC.

The chain links TRBV12-3 or TRBV12-4 to TRBJ2-7, with 8 bases identical to TRBD2. The CDR3 covers 16 residues. V dropped 6 bases and J dropped 6; count of bases not matched to a gene: 16. The CDR3 coding sequence is TGTGCCAGCAGCGCCGGGGGGGCAGGCGAAGAGGGCGAGCAGTACTTC. Amino acids: CASSAGGAGEEGEQYF.

The chain employs TRBV7-9 and TRBJ2-7; D unclear. Germline lookup yields CDR1 SEHNR and CDR2 FQNEAQ (reference sequence). The germline V and J ends were trimmed by 7 bases and 7 bases, with 14 bases remaining between them. This CDR3 comprises 12 residues. As DNA, the CDR3 is TGTGCCAGCACCACTACACCCTGGGAGCAGTACTTC. Its translation is CASTTTPWEQYF. Full variable domain (missing parts from reference TRBV7-9 and TRBJ2-7): DTGVSQNPRHKITKRGQNVTFRCDPISEHNRLYWYRQTLGQGPEFLTYFQNEAQLEKSRLLSDRFSAERPKGSFSTLEIQRTEQGDSAMYLCASTTTPWEQYFGPGTRLTVT.

This clonotype came up many times. The chain joins TRBV7-2 to TRBJ2-2, with 9 bases identical to TRBD2. The germline V gene encodes CDR1 SGHTA and CDR2 FQGNSA. The ends lost 7 bases at V and 2 bases at J; junction bases unmatched: 8. The CDR3 runs to 16 residues. The CDR3 DNA sequence: TGTGCCAGCAATCCCCTAGCGGGATATAACACCGGGGAGCTGTTTTTT. This translates into CASNPLAGYNTGELFF.

The rearrangement joins TRBV5-1 to TRBJ1-2, with TRBD1 as a possible D gene (6 bases). Trimming removed 5 bases from V and 4 bases from J, with 12 bases in between. The length of the CDR3 is 13 residues. From germline, CDR1 is SGHRS and CDR2 YFSETQ. CDR3 sequence (DNA): TGCGCCAGCAGGGTAGGGGGAGCCTATGGCTACACCTTC. This codes for CASRVGGAYGYTF.

This rearrangement joins TRBV7-9 to TRBJ2-1; 10 nucleotides align to TRBD1. Germline lookup yields CDR1 SEHNR and CDR2 FQNEAQ (reference sequence). The ends lost 5 bases at V and 4 bases at J; junction bases unmatched: 8. This CDR3 has 16 amino acids. CDR3: CASSPSGTGVYNEQFF. In DNA, the CDR3 is TGTGCCAGCAGCCCTTCAGGGACAGGGGTGTACAATGAGCAGTTCTTC.

This clonotype was seen many times. This chain's CDR3 is CASSQEAGGEETQYF. CDR3 bases: TGCGCCAGCAGCCAAGAAGCGGGAGGAGAAGAGACCCAGTACTTC. The gene calls are TRBV4-3 and TRBJ2-5; 9 nucleotides align to TRBD2. This CDR3 is built from 15 residues. The junction had 2 bases not matched to a gene; V was cut back by 0 bases and J by 3 bases. Germline CDR1 and CDR2: LGHNA and YSLEER.

The chain employs TRBV6-1 and TRBJ2-7; 9 bases align to TRBD1. This CDR3 contains 13 residues. The germline CDR1 and CDR2 sequences are MNHNS and SASEGT. J gave up 3 bases and V 6 bases, and 3 bases lay outside the gene matches. The CDR3 loop reads CASSGDRVYEQYF. DNA for the CDR3: TGTGCCAGCAGCGGGGACAGGGTCTACGAGCAGTACTTC.

This clonotype was counted a few times. The chain employs TRBV20-1 and TRBJ1-2; D remains ambiguous. CDR3 length equals 13 residues. Germline CDR1 and CDR2: DFQATT and SNEGSKA (reference sequence). Trimming left V 3 bases short and J 3 bases short, with 11 bases between. CDR3 bases: TGCAGTGCTAGGTGGGAGGTGGACTATGGCTACACCTTC. This translates into CSARWEVDYGYTF.

V and J are TRBV7-9 and TRBJ1-1, with D maybe TRBD1 (5 bases). Trimming pared 11 bases from V and 2 bases from J, leaving 21 bases between. Germline CDR1 is SEHNR and CDR2 is FQNEAQ (reference sequence). The CDR3 extends over 15 amino acids. CDR3 protein: CAGQDSKPLNTEAFF. As DNA, the CDR3 is TGTGCCGGACAAGACAGCAAACCTTTAAACACTGAAGCTTTCTTT.

This clonotype was seen a few times. The V gene is TRBV12-3 or TRBV12-4, the J gene TRBJ2-7; 13 nucleotides line up with TRBD2. The CDR3 sequence is 15 residues long. With V trimmed by 5 bases and J by 4 bases, 5 bases remained unmatched. The DNA of the CDR3 is TGTGCCAGCAGTCCCCGACTAGCGGGAGGATACGAGCAGTACTTC. Translated: CASSPRLAGGYEQYF.

The V and J genes are TRBV5-4 and TRBJ2-7; 8 bases map to TRBD1. Germline V gives CDR1 SGHNT, CDR2 YYREEE (reference sequence). V gave up 4 bases and J gave up 5 bases; unmatched junction bases: 5. There are 13 residues in the CDR3. CDR3 in amino acids: CASSRGQGNEQYF. The DNA for the CDR3 is TGTGCCAGCAGCCGAGGACAGGGCAACGAGCAGTACTTC.

On this clonotype: A much larger clone lies a single base off, so this may be a read error. This chain joins TRBV4-2 and TRBJ1-6; D remains unclear. The length of the CDR3 is 17 residues. V lost 0 bases and J 5 bases, leaving 14 bases between the germline ends. The germline CDR1 and CDR2 sequences are LGHNA and YNFKEQ. The DNA for the CDR3 is TGTGCCAGCAGCCAAGATCGTATCGGGAATAATAATTCACCCCTCCACTTT. This codes for CASSQDRIGNNNSPLHF.

The chain's CDR3 is CASSWTGRRNQPQHF. Written as DNA, the CDR3 is TGTGCCAGCAGTTGGACAGGGAGGCGCAATCAGCCCCAGCATTTT. This rearrangement joins TRBV6-2 or TRBV6-3 to TRBJ1-5, with 8 bases that match TRBD1. This CDR3 comprises 15 residues. The germline V gene encodes CDR1 MNHEY and CDR2 SVGEGT. Losses at the gene ends were 4 bases for V and 2 bases for J; bases not matched to a gene: 4.